The 8 T cell receptor beta chains given below trace back to one sample, sequenced in a study of shared clonotypes between healthy human individuals. Only in-frame clones appear in the TCRdb table, and some are missing; sequencing was by immunoSEQ multiplex PCR. In the table there are about 580,000 clones, more than 95% of which are singletons. CD8 cells classed as naive were CD45RO-negative and positively selected for CCR7, excluding terminally differentiated effector memory CD45RA+ cells. Sequencing was carried out using naive CD8+ T cells sorted from blood. These receptor sequences come from a young man in good health.

As DNA, the CDR3 is TGCAGCGTTGGAGTGGGCGGGAGGGCCCAAGAGACCCAGTACTTC. Amino acids: CSVGVGGRAQETQYF. The chain carries TRBV29-1 and TRBJ2-5, with 9 bases aligning to TRBD2. The J segment lost 1 base and the V segment lost 4 bases, leaving 7 bases of the junction unmatched. The CDR3 covers 15 residues. The germline CDR1 and CDR2 sequences are SQVTM and ANQGSEA.

The sample holds one count of this clone. The chain couples TRBV19 to TRBJ2-1, with 8 bases identical to TRBD1. The CDR3 is 16 residues long. Germline CDR1 is LNHDA and CDR2 is SQIVND (reference sequence). J lost 6 bases, V lost 3 bases, and 10 bases had no gene match. CDR3 amino acids: CASSIGGTGFSNEQFF. The CDR3 bases are TGTGCCAGTAGTATTGGTGGGACAGGCTTCTCCAATGAGCAGTTCTTC. Combining the CDR3 with reference TRBV19 and TRBJ2-1 gives the whole variable domain DGGITQSPKYLFRKEGQNVTLSCEQNLNHDAMYWYRQDPGQGLRLIYYSQIVNDFQKGDIAEGYSVSREKKESFPLTVTSAQKNPTAFYLCASSIGGTGFSNEQFFGPGTRLTVL.

The rearrangement joins TRBV14 to TRBJ2-7; TRBD1 matches 9 bases. The germline V gene has CDR1 SGHDN and CDR2 FVKESK. Germline trimming cut 1 base from V and 7 bases from J; bases unmatched to any gene: 5. The CDR3 is 14 residues long. This CDR3 is CASSQGDRAFEQYF. The DNA for the CDR3 is TGTGCCAGCAGCCAAGGGGACAGGGCTTTTGAGCAGTACTTC.

The genes are TRBV11-3 and TRBJ2-4, with unresolved D. CDR3 length equals 13 residues. V was pared by 1 base and J by 6 bases, with 7 bases between. Germline V gene data show CDR1 as SGHNT and CDR2 as YENEEA. CDR3: CASSLGLGNIQYF. CDR3 nucleotide sequence: TGTGCCAGCAGCTTAGGTCTCGGAAACATTCAGTACTTC.

The V call is TRBV2, the J call TRBJ2-3, with a tentative D call TRBD1 (5 bases). Germline V gives CDR1 SNHLY, CDR2 FYNNEI. The ends were cut back, 8 bases at V and 2 bases at J, with 14 bases in the middle. The CDR3 contains 14 residues. In DNA, the CDR3 is TGTGCCAGCCGAGACAGAGGTTACACAGATACGCAGTATTTT. This codes for CASRDRGYTDTQYF.

The rearrangement joins TRBV27 to TRBJ2-2; 8 nucleotides agree with TRBD2. The CDR3 covers 16 residues. V gave up 6 bases and J gave up 1 base; unmatched junction bases: 7. Germline V CDR1 and CDR2: MNHEY, SMNVEV (reference sequence). The CDR3, as DNA: TGTGCCAGCAGGCCCTTAGCGGGGCTGAACACCGGGGAGCTGTTTTTT. Encoded protein: CASRPLAGLNTGELFF.

V and J are TRBV7-2 and TRBJ2-3; a weak D match, TRBD2 (6 bases). This CDR3 comprises 13 residues. Germline V lookup: CDR1 SGHTA, CDR2 FQGNSA. V was shortened by 5 bases and J by 4 bases, with 10 bases between the two germline ends. CDR3 in amino acids: CASSPGGADTQYF. CDR3 nucleotides: TGTGCCAGCAGCCCCGGGGGAGCAGATACGCAGTATTTT.

The genes are TRBV29-1 and TRBJ2-7, with a possible D match to TRBD1 (5 bases). The CDR3 consists of 12 residues. Trimming stripped 6 bases from V and 2 bases from J, with 11 bases between. Per the germline V gene, CDR1 is SQVTM and CDR2 is ANQGSEA. The CDR3 sequence is CSVTDIAYEQYF. CDR3 coding DNA: TGCAGCGTAACGGACATTGCCTACGAGCAGTACTTC.